Listed below are T cell receptor beta chains from one sample, sequenced in a study of T-cell reconstitution after alpha-beta-depleted transplantation in children. MiXCR, run by TCRdb on the PCR reads, gives a single entry per CDR3 protein. Altogether 250,000 to 350,000 distinct CDR3 sequences are present, almost 10% being singletons, with the ten largest covering roughly a tenth. The source material was PBMCs from the stem cell graft donor, sampled from the stem cell graft. These receptors were obtained from a human donor who donated a stem cell graft to a child with SCID. Each CDR3 is given with its conserved first and last residue. A D gene is named only where the DNA matches it firmly. Clone size is stated in some rows and not others, as once, few, many or a class when expanded.

D	size	V	J	CDR3	DNA
.	many	TRBV11-2	TRBJ1-1	CASSLIADMNTEAFF	TGTGCCAGCAGCTTAATAGCAGACATGAACACTGAAGCTTTCTTT
TRBD1	few	TRBV6-1	TRBJ1-3	CASSETGWGNTIYF	TGTGCCAGCAGCGAGACAGGGTGGGGGAACACCATATATTTT
.	few	TRBV7-8	TRBJ1-4	CASSFSRLTNEKLFF	TGTGCCAGCAGCTTCTCCAGGCTAACTAATGAAAAACTGTTTTTT
.	.	TRBV7-9	TRBJ2-7	CASTERWDGYEQYF	TGTGCCAGCACGGAGCGGTGGGATGGCTACGAGCAGTACTTC
TRBD2	.	TRBV4-2	TRBJ2-3	CASSPSGISSGGTDTQYF	TGTGCCAGCAGCCCATCCGGGATCTCTAGCGGGGGAACAGATACGCAGTATTTT
.	few	TRBV3-1	TRBJ2-7	CASSQYSYSYEQYF	TGTGCCAGCAGCCAATACAGCTACTCCTACGAGCAGTACTTC
.	few	TRBV5-6	TRBJ1-5	CASSLGQPNQPQHF	TGTGCCAGCAGCTTGGGGCAGCCCAATCAGCCCCAGCATTTT
.	few	TRBV7-6	TRBJ2-7	CASSLGIGYEQYF	TGTGCCAGCAGCTTAGGGATTGGCTACGAGCAGTACTTC
TRBD2	.	TRBV20-1	TRBJ2-3	CSARDPSGVADTQYF	TGCAGTGCTAGAGATCCGAGCGGGGTGGCAGATACGCAGTATTTT
.	many	TRBV9	TRBJ2-1	CASSALSSYNEQFF	TGTGCCAGCAGCGCCCTATCCTCCTACAATGAGCAGTTCTTC
.	many	TRBV9	TRBJ2-3	CASSVQGTDTQYF	TGTGCCAGCAGCGTACAGGGAACAGATACGCAGTATTTT
.	many	TRBV7-9	TRBJ2-1	CASSLAGSSYNEQFF	TGTGCCAGCAGCTTAGCGGGGAGCTCCTACAATGAGCAGTTCTTC
TRBD1	few	TRBV7-7	TRBJ2-2	CASSPDRSGTGELFF	TGTGCCAGCAGCCCGGACAGGTCGGGCACCGGGGAGCTGTTTTTT
TRBD1	few	TRBV5-1	TRBJ1-2	CASSFRDRGYGYTF	TGCGCCAGCAGCTTCAGGGACAGGGGTTATGGCTACACCTTC
TRBD1	.	TRBV10-2	TRBJ2-3	CASSELRDSPFTDTQYF	TGCGCCAGCAGTGAGTTAAGGGACAGCCCCTTCACAGATACGCAGTATTTT
.	medium-sized	TRBV11-2	TRBJ2-7	CASSLDHYSSYEQYF	TGTGCCAGCAGCTTAGATCATTACAGTTCCTACGAGCAGTACTTC
TRBD1	many	TRBV11-2	TRBJ1-4	CASRETGSPTNEKLFF	TGTGCCAGCAGGGAGACAGGGTCCCCAACTAATGAAAAACTGTTTTTT
.	.	TRBV7-8	TRBJ2-1	CASSLEARAGWDEQFF	TGTGCCAGCAGCTTAGAGGCCAGGGCGGGCTGGGATGAGCAGTTCTTC
.	few	TRBV3-1	TRBJ2-3	CASSQTTPGGKGADTQYF	TGTGCCAGCAGCCAAACCACGCCCGGGGGGAAGGGGGCAGATACGCAGTATTTT
.	.	TRBV12-3/TRBV12-4	TRBJ2-3	CASSSSADTQYF	TGTGCCAGCAGCTCCAGCGCAGATACGCAGTATTTT
.	.	TRBV7-6	TRBJ2-5	CAREWGAETQYF	TGTGCCCGGGAATGGGGGGCGGAGACCCAGTACTTC
TRBD1	.	TRBV20-1	TRBJ1-2	CSAQDRTIPYGYTF	TGCAGTGCTCAGGACAGGACGATCCCCTATGGCTACACCTTC
.	.	TRBV20-1	TRBJ2-7	CSARLPRGYEQYF	TGCAGTGCTAGACTTCCCAGGGGCTACGAGCAGTACTTC
TRBD2	.	TRBV6-2/TRBV6-3	TRBJ2-1	CASKERLASYNEQFF	TGTGCCTCCAAAGAGAGACTAGCCTCCTACAATGAGCAGTTCTTC
TRBD1	few	TRBV5-1	TRBJ2-6	CASSYGQGALPSGANVLTF	TGCGCCAGCAGCTATGGACAGGGGGCGCTTCCGTCTGGGGCCAACGTCCTGACTTTC
.	many	TRBV20-1	TRBJ2-5	CSASLDSGTQETQYF	TGCAGTGCTAGCTTGGACTCCGGTACGCAAGAGACCCAGTACTTC
TRBD1	many	TRBV9	TRBJ1-3	CASSVAPGGDGNTIYF	TGTGCCAGCAGCGTAGCCCCAGGGGGCGATGGAAACACCATATATTTT
.	few	TRBV5-1	TRBJ2-1	CASSLGGGPQGEQFF	TGCGCCAGCAGCTTGGGGGGGGGCCCTCAGGGTGAGCAGTTCTTC
TRBD2	few	TRBV7-6	TRBJ2-3	CASSLARSGGHTDTQYF	TGTGCCAGCAGCTTAGCGCGAAGCGGGGGCCACACAGATACGCAGTATTTT
.	few	TRBV6-1	TRBJ1-1	CASSGRQKNTEAFF	TGTGCCAGCAGTGGAAGACAGAAGAACACTGAAGCTTTCTTT
.	many	TRBV7-7	TRBJ2-7	CASSLGSLNEQYF	TGTGCCAGCAGCCTCGGGTCCTTAAACGAGCAGTACTTC
TRBD1	few	TRBV4-2	TRBJ1-6	CASGEDRGINNSPLHF	TGTGCCAGCGGGGAGGACAGGGGGATCAATAATTCACCCCTCCACTTT
.	.	TRBV10-3	TRBJ1-4	CAISETVVATNEKLFF	TGTGCCATCAGTGAGACAGTCGTTGCAACTAATGAAAAACTGTTTTTT
.	.	TRBV3-1	TRBJ1-2	CASSQVRGSGYGYTF	TGTGCCAGCAGCCAAGTACGAGGCTCCGGGTACGGCTACACCTTC
.	many	TRBV5-1	TRBJ2-1	CASTSPKRTEQFF	TGCGCCAGCACCAGCCCGAAGCGCACGGAGCAGTTCTTC
.	.	TRBV7-9	TRBJ2-1	CASSKTDGSYNEQFF	TGTGCCAGCAGCAAGACCGACGGGAGCTACAATGAGCAGTTCTTC
TRBD1	many	TRBV12-3/TRBV12-4	TRBJ1-4	CASGRLRQGNEKLFF	TGTGCCAGTGGAAGGTTAAGACAGGGTAATGAAAAACTGTTTTTT
.	.	TRBV15	TRBJ2-7	CATSRGGGNYEQYF	TGTGCCACCAGCAGGGGTGGCGGGAACTACGAGCAGTACTTC
TRBD2	many	TRBV5-1	TRBJ2-2	CASHGSGGQNTGELFF	TGCGCCAGTCATGGGAGCGGGGGACAGAACACCGGGGAGCTGTTTTTT
.	few	TRBV20-1	TRBJ1-4	CSASDRTEKLFF	TGCAGTGCTAGTGACAGGACCGAAAAACTGTTTTTT
TRBD1	.	TRBV3-1	TRBJ2-7	CASSQDPGQGPYEQYF	TGTGCCAGCAGCCAAGATCCGGGACAGGGCCCCTACGAGCAGTACTTC
TRBD1	many	TRBV5-1	TRBJ1-4	CASSPRTGGAANEKLFF	TGCGCCAGCAGCCCACGGACAGGGGGAGCGGCTAATGAAAAACTGTTTTTT
.	many	TRBV10-2	TRBJ2-1	CASSPVNEQFF	TGCGCCAGCAGCCCGGTGAATGAGCAGTTCTTC
.	many	TRBV5-1	TRBJ2-2	CASSELNTGELFF	TGCGCCAGCAGCGAACTTAACACCGGGGAGCTGTTTTTT
.	few	TRBV3-1	TRBJ2-3	CASSQDGASDTQYF	TGTGCCAGCAGCCAAGATGGAGCGTCCGATACGCAGTATTTT
.	.	TRBV12-5	TRBJ2-3	CASGLEDTQYF	TGTGCTAGTGGTTTAGAGGATACGCAGTATTTT
TRBD1	few	TRBV6-1	TRBJ2-7	CASNRGAYEQYF	TGTGCCAGCAACAGGGGGGCCTACGAGCAGTACTTC
.	many	TRBV18	TRBJ2-5	CASSPIQETQYF	TGTGCCAGCTCGCCAATCCAAGAGACCCAGTACTTC
.	few	TRBV6-5	TRBJ2-2	CASSYSRQTGELFF	TGTGCCAGCAGTTACTCGAGGCAGACCGGGGAGCTGTTTTTT
.	many	TRBV14	TRBJ2-3	CASSQALADTQYF	TGTGCCAGCAGCCAAGCCTTGGCAGATACGCAGTATTTT
.	few	TRBV4-1	TRBJ2-6	CASSHNEVTDDGANVLTF	TGCGCCAGCAGCCACAATGAGGTGACCGATGATGGGGCCAACGTCCTGACTTTC
.	.	TRBV18	TRBJ2-3	CASSIRSSNTDTQYF	TGTGCCAGCTCAATTCGATCTAGCAACACAGATACGCAGTATTTT
.	few	TRBV10-3	TRBJ2-3	CAITDGADTQYF	TGTGCCATCACAGACGGGGCAGATACGCAGTATTTT
.	.	TRBV27	TRBJ2-5	CATIAGETQYF	TGTGCCACCATAGCAGGGGAGACCCAGTACTTC
.	.	TRBV5-5	TRBJ2-3	CASSTRRTFTDTQYF	TGTGCCAGCAGCACTCGCCGGACATTCACAGATACGCAGTATTTT